This is a list of T cell receptor beta chains from one sample in a study of cytomegalovirus exposure and HLA in healthy donors. Method: immunoSEQ multiplex PCR; TCRdb's copy keeps in-frame clones and lacks some. The data contain around 94,000 clones, roughly 83% of them seen just once; the ten biggest clones take up 2.5% to 3%. Sequenced material: PBMCs. These TCRs come from a man in his forties in good health and CMV-seronegative. CDR3s include the opening cysteine and the closing phenylalanine or tryptophan. A D gene is named only where the DNA matches it firmly. Clone size is shown for a subset of rows, as once, few, many or a class of expanded clone.

>TRBJ2-3|TRBD1|.|TRBV5-1
TGCGCCAGCAGCTTGGGGGGACAGGGGGGTGATACGCAGTATTTT
CASSLGGQGGDTQYF
>TRBJ2-5|.|.|TRBV2
TGTGCCAGCCTTGCGGCCCGTGGGGAGGAGACCCAGTACTTC
CASLAARGEETQYF
>TRBJ1-4|.|.|TRBV27
TGTGCCAGCAGTCAACGCAGGGCCCGAGAAAAACTGTTTTTT
CASSQRRAREKLFF
>TRBJ1-4|.|.|TRBV6-5
TGTGCCAGCAGTTACGAGGCCTCTCGGAAACTGTTTTTT
CASSYEASRKLFF
>TRBJ1-4|.|.|TRBV5-4
TGTGCCAGCAGCTCTGGGGGCACAACTAATGAAAAACTGTTTTTT
CASSSGGTTNEKLFF
>TRBJ1-1|.|.|TRBV5-4
TGTGCCAGCAGCATGAGGGGGTCCCCTGAAGCTTTCTTT
CASSMRGSPEAFF
>TRBJ2-1|.|.|TRBV18
TGTGCCAGCTCACCCCCCGGCAGGGCCGAGCAGTTCTTC
CASSPPGRAEQFF
>TRBJ2-7|.|.|TRBV6-6
TGTGCCAGCAGTTACCAGGGGCCCTCCTACGAGCAGTACTTC
CASSYQGPSYEQYF
>TRBJ1-4|.|.|TRBV19
TGTGCCAGTAGTCTTGGTTCGGCTAATGAAAAACTGTTTTTT
CASSLGSANEKLFF
>TRBJ1-2|TRBD1|few|TRBV5-4
TGTGCCAGCAGCTTTAACAGGGGTGGGGGCACCTTC
CASSFNRGGGTF
>TRBJ2-7|.|once|TRBV4-2
TGTGCCAGCAGCCATCGACAGGTCCCAGACTACGAGCAGTACTTC
CASSHRQVPDYEQYF
>TRBJ2-7|.|.|TRBV5-4
TGTGCCAGCAGCCCGTTAGCTGTTTTACCATCCTACGAGCAGTACTTC
CASSPLAVLPSYEQYF
>TRBJ1-1|.|once|TRBV6-5
TGTGCCAGCAGTTACCAAATTAGCGGAAACGCTTTCTTT
CASSYQISGNAFF
>TRBJ2-7|TRBD2|.|TRBV9
TGTGCCAGCAGCGTAGGACTAGCGGCCTACGAGCAGTACTTC
CASSVGLAAYEQYF
>TRBJ1-6|TRBD1|.|TRBV19
TGTGCCAGTAGTATTGGACAGGGTAATTCACCCCTCCACTTT
CASSIGQGNSPLHF
>TRBJ2-2|TRBD2|.|TRBV7-9
TGTGCCAGCAGCTTAGATTACCGCGGGAGGAAGGGGGAGCTGTTTTTT
CASSLDYRGRKGELFF
>TRBJ2-3|.|.|TRBV6-5
TGTGCCAGCAGCTCCGGACACCGCACAGATACGCAGTATTTT
CASSSGHRTDTQYF
>TRBJ1-6|.|.|TRBV19
TGTGCCAGTACTCAGCGGGGGGTTGGTTCACCCCTCCACTTT
CASTQRGVGSPLHF
>TRBJ2-7|TRBD1|.|TRBV7-2
TGTGCCAGCAGCTTAGCGACAGGGGGCGGAAGCTCCTACGAGCAGTACTTC
CASSLATGGGSSYEQYF
>TRBJ1-1|TRBD1|.|TRBV27
TGTGCCAGCAGTCGGACAGGGGGCACGAACACTGAAGCTTTCTTT
CASSRTGGTNTEAFF
>TRBJ2-2|.|.|TRBV5-5
TGTGCCAGCAGCTTGGAGTCGATGGGGCAGGACACCGGGGAGCTGTTTTTT
CASSLESMGQDTGELFF
>TRBJ2-3|TRBD2|.|TRBV15
TGTGCCACCAGCCCCCACCGGGGGGGGACCACAGATACGCAGTATTTT
CATSPHRGGTTDTQYF
>TRBJ2-7|.|.|TRBV19
TGTGCCAGTAGTGGCGGACTGTTCGATTACGAGCAGTACTTC
CASSGGLFDYEQYF
>TRBJ2-1|TRBD2|.|TRBV6-6
TGTGCCACAGCGGGGGTGGATGAGCAGTTCTTC
CATAGVDEQFF
>TRBJ1-1|TRBD1|.|TRBV10-3
TGTGCCATCAAACCTGGGACAGGGGATCTCACTGAAGCTTTCTTT
CAIKPGTGDLTEAFF
>TRBJ2-7|.|.|TRBV18
TGTGCCAGCTCACCACAGCGGACAGCTTCCTACGAGCAGTACTTC
CASSPQRTASYEQYF
>TRBJ1-1|.|.|TRBV15
TGTGCCACCAGCATGGGAGGGGGAACTGAAGCTTTCTTT
CATSMGGGTEAFF
>TRBJ2-5|.|.|TRBV11-1
TGTGCCAGCAGCCGACTCGTGGCGGCCGAGACCCAGTACTTC
CASSRLVAAETQYF
>TRBJ1-6|.|.|TRBV9
TGTGCCAGCAGCCCCGCTAGCTCCTATAATTCACCCCTCCACTTT
CASSPASSYNSPLHF
>TRBJ2-5|TRBD1|.|TRBV5-1
TGCGCCACTACAGACAGGGGGCCCCCACAAGAGACCCAGTACTTC
CATTDRGPPQETQYF
>TRBJ2-7|TRBD2|.|TRBV14
TGTGCCAGCAGCCCCTATAGGTCAGCGGGGGGCTTCTACGAGCAGTACTTC
CASSPYRSAGGFYEQYF
>TRBJ1-2|.|.|TRBV7-8
TGTGCCAGCAGCTTAGAGACGGGGACTAACTATGGCTACACCTTC
CASSLETGTNYGYTF
>TRBJ2-7|.|.|TRBV7-2
TGTGCCAGCAGCTTATCTCGACAGGTTTACGAGCAGTACTTC
CASSLSRQVYEQYF
>TRBJ2-1|.|.|TRBV10-3
TGTGCCATCAGTGAGGGACAGATCCTGAACAATGAGCAGTTCTTC
CAISEGQILNNEQFF
>TRBJ2-7|.|.|TRBV6-1
TGTGCCAGCACCCTAGCACACGAGCAGTACTTC
CASTLAHEQYF
>TRBJ2-1|.|once|TRBV29-1
TGCAGCGGTGTTCCTTGGACTGGACCTAATGAGCAGTTCTTC
CSGVPWTGPNEQFF
>TRBJ2-1|.|.|TRBV6-4
TGTGCCAGCAGTTCCGGGTCCTACAATGAGCAGTTCTTC
CASSSGSYNEQFF
>TRBJ1-1|TRBD1|once|TRBV5-3
TGTGCCAGAAGCATATGTAACAGGGGCCGGGGAGCTTTCTTT
CARSICNRGRGAFF
>TRBJ2-7|.|.|TRBV5-1
TGCGCCAGCAGCTCGACTGGCCTCTCCGAGCAGTACTTC
CASSSTGLSEQYF
>TRBJ2-7|.|.|TRBV7-2
TGTGCCAGCAGCTTAGAGGGGGACCGTACGAGGGAGCAGTACTTC
CASSLEGDRTREQYF
>TRBJ2-7|.|.|TRBV6-1
TGTGCCAGCGGGGGCAGGGACCTGGTCCACGAGCAGTACTTC
CASGGRDLVHEQYF
>TRBJ1-2|TRBD1|.|TRBV6-1
TGTGCCAGCAGTGAAGGTCTCGGACAGGGGGCAAACTATGGCTACACCTTC
CASSEGLGQGANYGYTF
>TRBJ2-7|TRBD2|.|TRBV5-1
TGCGCCAGCACCTCAGCGGGGCCCTCCTACGAGCAGTACTTC
CASTSAGPSYEQYF
>TRBJ2-4|.|.|TRBV5-4
TGTGCCAGCAGCTTGGCCTCGGGTACGCGTAATATAACTCAGTACTTC
CASSLASGTRNITQYF
>TRBJ1-2|.|once|TRBV7-9
TGTGCCAGCAGCCCTATCGGAGTCTATGGCTACACCTTC
CASSPIGVYGYTF
>TRBJ2-7|TRBD1|.|TRBV7-2
TGTGCCAGCAGCTTAGGAACAGGGGCTCACTACGAGCAGTACTTC
CASSLGTGAHYEQYF
>TRBJ1-3|TRBD1|.|TRBV19
TGTGCCAGTAGTATAGCTGGGACAGAAGGAAACACCATATATTTT
CASSIAGTEGNTIYF
>TRBJ1-5|.|.|TRBV6-1
TGTGCCAGCAGTCCTTCCAGGGGCGCGAGGCAGCCCCAGCATTTT
CASSPSRGARQPQHF
>TRBJ2-3|TRBD2|.|TRBV27
TGTGCCAGCAGTTTGCGAAGCGGGGGGATTTTTACGCAGTATTTT
CASSLRSGGIFTQYF
>TRBJ2-5|TRBD2|.|TRBV7-3
TGTGCCAGCAGCGTACTAGCGGGGAACCAAGAGACCCAGTACTTC
CASSVLAGNQETQYF
>TRBJ2-2|.|.|TRBV13
TGTGCCAGCAGCTTATATGGCGGCCTGGCCGGGGAGCTGTTTTTT
CASSLYGGLAGELFF
>TRBJ2-1|.|.|TRBV25-1
TGTGCCAGCAAACTTGGGCAAGGCTCCTACAATGAGCAGTTCTTC
CASKLGQGSYNEQFF
>TRBJ1-6|.|.|TRBV6-6
TGTGCCAGCAGCACCCAGGGTATCAATTCACCCCTCCACTTT
CASSTQGINSPLHF
>TRBJ2-7|TRBD1|.|TRBV6-1
TGTGCCAGCAGTGAGACCGGGACAGGGAGTCGAGAGCAGTACTTC
CASSETGTGSREQYF